This TCR beta chain comes out of a study of T cells after yellow fever vaccination. Overall study: Low-cell-number fractions underwent preparation using SMART-Seq v4 Ultra Low Input.

MiXCR, run by TCRdb on the 5' RACE reads, gives a single entry per CDR3 protein. The sample yields 300,000 to 400,000 distinct CDR3 sequences, roughly 8.7% seen once. This clonotype was detected many times. The antigen remains undetermined. J was trimmed by 5 bases and V by 7 bases; bases with no gene match: 7. Germline CDR1 LNHDA, CDR2 SQIVND (reference sequence). The CDR3 loop spans 13 amino acids. Study results and limitations: The booster saw the reappearance of most primary-vaccination clones (roughly 96% CD4, roughly 87% CD8). FACS-sorted repertoires could contain abundant clonotypes contaminating from the bulk population. The secondary response was weaker, and its peak arrived faster, on day 5 versus 15.

The rearrangement uses TRBV19 and TRBJ1-2; TRBD1 agrees at 7 bases. Sequences were derived from PBMCs, sampled on the day of the first yellow fever vaccination. The clonotype was recovered from a young man who received the YFV17D yellow fever vaccine. CDR3 sequence (DNA): TGTGCCAGTAAAACGACAGGGCCTTATGGCTACACCTTC. It encodes CASKTTGPYGYTF. The variable domain in full, with the rest retrieved from reference TRBV19 and TRBJ1-2, is DGGITQSPKYLFRKEGQNVTLSCEQNLNHDAMYWYRQDPGQGLRLIYYSQIVNDFQKGDIAEGYSVSREKKESFPLTVTSAQKNPTAFYLCASKTTGPYGYTFGSGTRLTVV.